This TCR beta chain was documented in a study of identical twins. Via MiXCR, TCRdb re-called the 5' RACE reads, giving one row per CDR3 protein. The table lists about 520,000 distinct CDR3 sequences, roughly 21% of them singletons. The sample also formed part of further work on T cells expressing NK-cell markers.

The source material was CD4+ T cells sorted from blood. The source is a woman under 30 in good health.

The CDR3 here is CSARRTSASTDTQYF. CDR3 in DNA: TGCAGTGCTAGGAGGACTAGCGCGAGCACAGATACGCAGTATTTT. The rearrangement uses TRBV20-1 and TRBJ2-3; TRBD2 agrees at 9 bases. CDR1 and CDR2 from the germline V gene are DFQATT and SNEGSKA (reference sequence). The J segment lost 0 bases and the V segment lost 3 bases, leaving 4 bases of the junction unmatched. CDR3 length: 15 amino acids.